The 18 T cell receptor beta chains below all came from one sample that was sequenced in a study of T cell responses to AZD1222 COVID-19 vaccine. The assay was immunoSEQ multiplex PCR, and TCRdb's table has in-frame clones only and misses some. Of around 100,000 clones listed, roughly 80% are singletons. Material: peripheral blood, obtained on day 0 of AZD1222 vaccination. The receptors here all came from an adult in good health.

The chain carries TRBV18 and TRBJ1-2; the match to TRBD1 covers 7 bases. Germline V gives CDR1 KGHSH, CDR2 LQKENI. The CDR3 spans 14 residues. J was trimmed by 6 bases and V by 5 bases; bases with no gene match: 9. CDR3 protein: CASSTDRVVNGYTF. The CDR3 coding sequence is TGTGCCAGCTCAACAGACAGGGTGGTGAATGGCTACACCTTC.

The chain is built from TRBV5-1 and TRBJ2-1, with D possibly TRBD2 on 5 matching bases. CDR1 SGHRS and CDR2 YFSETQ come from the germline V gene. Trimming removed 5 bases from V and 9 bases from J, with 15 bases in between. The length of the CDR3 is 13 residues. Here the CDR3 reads CASSVSEVGEQFF. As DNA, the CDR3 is TGCGCCAGCAGTGTATCGGAGGTCGGTGAGCAGTTCTTC.

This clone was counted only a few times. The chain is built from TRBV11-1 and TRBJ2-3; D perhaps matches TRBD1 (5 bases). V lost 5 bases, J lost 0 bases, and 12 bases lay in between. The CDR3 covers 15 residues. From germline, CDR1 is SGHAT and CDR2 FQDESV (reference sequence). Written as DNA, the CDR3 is TGTGCCAGCAGCCCTAGACAGAAGAGCACAGATACGCAGTATTTT. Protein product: CASSPRQKSTDTQYF.

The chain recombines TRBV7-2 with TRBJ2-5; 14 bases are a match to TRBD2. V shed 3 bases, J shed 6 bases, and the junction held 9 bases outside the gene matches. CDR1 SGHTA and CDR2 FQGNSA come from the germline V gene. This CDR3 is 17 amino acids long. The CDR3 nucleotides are TGTGCCAGCAGCTTCACCGGGACTAGCGGGGGTCCACAGACCCAGTACTTC. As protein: CASSFTGTSGGPQTQYF.

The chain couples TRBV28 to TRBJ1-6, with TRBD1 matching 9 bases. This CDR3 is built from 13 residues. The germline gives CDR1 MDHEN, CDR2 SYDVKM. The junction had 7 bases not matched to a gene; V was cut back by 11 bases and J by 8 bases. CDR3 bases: TGTGCCGCCCCCCGGGACAGGGATTCACCCCTCCACTTT. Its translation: CAAPRDRDSPLHF.

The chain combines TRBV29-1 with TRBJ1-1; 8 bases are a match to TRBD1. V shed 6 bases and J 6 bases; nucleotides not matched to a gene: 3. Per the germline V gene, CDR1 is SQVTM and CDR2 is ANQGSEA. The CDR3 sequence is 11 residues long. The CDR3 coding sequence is TGCAGCGTGCGACAGGGGTCTGAAGCTTTCTTT. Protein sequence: CSVRQGSEAFF.

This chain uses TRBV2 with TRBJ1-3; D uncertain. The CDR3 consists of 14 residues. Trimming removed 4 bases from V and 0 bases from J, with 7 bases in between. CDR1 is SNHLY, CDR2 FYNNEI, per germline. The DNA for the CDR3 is TGTGCCAGCAGTGCGACCATCTCTGGAAACACCATATATTTT. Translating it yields CASSATISGNTIYF. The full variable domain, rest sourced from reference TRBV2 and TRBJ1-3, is EPEVTQTPSHQVTQMGQEVILRCVPISNHLYFYWYRQILGQKVEFLVSFYNNEISEKSEIFDDQFSVERPDGSNFTLKIRSTKLEDSAMYFCASSATISGNTIYFGEGSWLTVV.

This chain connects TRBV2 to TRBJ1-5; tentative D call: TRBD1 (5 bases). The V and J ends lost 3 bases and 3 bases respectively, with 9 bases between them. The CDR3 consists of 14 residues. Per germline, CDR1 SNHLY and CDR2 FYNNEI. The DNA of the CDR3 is TGTGCCAGCAGTGAGGGGACGTACAATCAGCCCCAGCATTTT. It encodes CASSEGTYNQPQHF.

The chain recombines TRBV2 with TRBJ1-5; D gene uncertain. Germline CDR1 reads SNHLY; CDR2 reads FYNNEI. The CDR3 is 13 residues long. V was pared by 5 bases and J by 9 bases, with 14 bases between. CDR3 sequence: CASSPQAPGPQHF. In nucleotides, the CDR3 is TGTGCCAGCAGTCCCCAGGCCCCGGGGCCCCAGCATTTT.

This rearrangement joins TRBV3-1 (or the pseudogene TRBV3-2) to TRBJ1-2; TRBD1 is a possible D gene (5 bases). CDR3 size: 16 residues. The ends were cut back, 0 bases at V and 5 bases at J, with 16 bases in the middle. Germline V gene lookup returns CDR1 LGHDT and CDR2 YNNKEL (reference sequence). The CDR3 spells CASSQDIGAASYGYTF. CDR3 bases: TGTGCCAGCAGCCAAGATATTGGGGCGGCATCTTATGGCTACACCTTC.

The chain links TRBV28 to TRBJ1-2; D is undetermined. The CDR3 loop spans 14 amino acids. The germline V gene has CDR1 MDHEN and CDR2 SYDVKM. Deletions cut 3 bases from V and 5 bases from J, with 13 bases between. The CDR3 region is CASSLALDGYGYTF. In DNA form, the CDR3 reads TGTGCCAGCAGTTTGGCTCTGGACGGGTATGGCTACACCTTC.

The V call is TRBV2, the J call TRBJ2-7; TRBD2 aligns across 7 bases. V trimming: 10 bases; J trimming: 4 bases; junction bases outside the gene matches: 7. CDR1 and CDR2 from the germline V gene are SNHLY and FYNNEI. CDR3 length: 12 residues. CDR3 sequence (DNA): TGTGCCACGAGCGGGGCAGGGTACGAGCAGTACTTC. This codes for CATSGAGYEQYF.

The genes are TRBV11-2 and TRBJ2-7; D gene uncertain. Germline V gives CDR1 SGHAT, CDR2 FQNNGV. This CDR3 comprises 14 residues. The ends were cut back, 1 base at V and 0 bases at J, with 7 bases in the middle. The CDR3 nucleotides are TGTGCCAGCAGCTTAGTGTTGAGCTCCTACGAGCAGTACTTC. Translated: CASSLVLSSYEQYF.

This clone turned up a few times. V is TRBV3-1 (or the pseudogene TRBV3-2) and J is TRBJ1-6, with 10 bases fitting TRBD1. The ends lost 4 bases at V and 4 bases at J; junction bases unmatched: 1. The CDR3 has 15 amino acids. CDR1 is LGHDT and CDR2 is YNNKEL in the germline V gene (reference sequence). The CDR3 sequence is CASSLGQGYNSPLHF. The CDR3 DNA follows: TGTGCCAGCAGCCTGGGACAGGGGTATAATTCACCCCTCCACTTT.

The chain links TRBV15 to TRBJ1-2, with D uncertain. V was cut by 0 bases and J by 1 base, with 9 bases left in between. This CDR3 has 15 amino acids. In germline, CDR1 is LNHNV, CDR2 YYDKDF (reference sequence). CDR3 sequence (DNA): TGTGCCACCAGCAGAGATTGGGGATTTAACTATGGCTACACCTTC. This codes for CATSRDWGFNYGYTF. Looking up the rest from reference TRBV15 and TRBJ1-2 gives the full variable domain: DAMVIQNPRYQVTQFGKPVTLSCSQTLNHNVMYWYQQKSSQAPKLLFHYYDKDFNNEADTPDNFQSRRPNTSFCFLDIRSPGLGDTAMYLCATSRDWGFNYGYTFGSGTRLTVV.

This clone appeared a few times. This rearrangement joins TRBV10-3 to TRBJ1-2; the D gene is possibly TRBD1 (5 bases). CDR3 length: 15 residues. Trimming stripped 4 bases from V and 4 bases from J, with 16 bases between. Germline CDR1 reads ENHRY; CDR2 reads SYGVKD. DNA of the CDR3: TGTGCCATCAGTGGTGCGGGACGGAACCTCTATGGCTACACCTTC. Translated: CAISGAGRNLYGYTF.

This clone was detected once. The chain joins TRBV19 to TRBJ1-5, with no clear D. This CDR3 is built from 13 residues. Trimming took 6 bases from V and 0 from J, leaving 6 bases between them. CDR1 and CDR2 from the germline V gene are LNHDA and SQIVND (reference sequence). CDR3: CASRDYSNQPQHF. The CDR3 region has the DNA TGTGCCAGTAGGGATTATAGCAATCAGCCCCAGCATTTT.

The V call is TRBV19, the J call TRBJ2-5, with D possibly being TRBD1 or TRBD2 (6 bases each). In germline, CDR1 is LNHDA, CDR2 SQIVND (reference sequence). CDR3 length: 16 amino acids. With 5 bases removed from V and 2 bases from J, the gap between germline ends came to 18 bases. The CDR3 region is CASSRPGAVLQETQYF. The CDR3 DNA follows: TGTGCCAGTAGTCGCCCGGGGGCGGTCCTTCAAGAGACCCAGTACTTC.